This T cell receptor (beta chain) appears in the sequencing data of a study of cytomegalovirus exposure and HLA in healthy donors. General study results and limits: Upon later analysis, TCR association rates were observed to vary by HLA locus, being highest for DRB1 and lowest for HLA-C. HLA alleles were associated with 15,000 to 20,000 TCR beta sequences in a later analysis at 0.05 false discovery rate. As a later analysis showed, several of the most significant clusters appeared to be linked to common viral pathogens. For most TCR beta V segments, an earlier analysis put the productive rate at about 90% or about 30% of the time.

The PCR was carried out with 60 Vbeta primers and 13 Jbeta primers. Assay used: immunoSEQ multiplex PCR; TCRdb lists only in-frame clones, some missing. This sample has about 64,000 clones; 78% occur once, and the top ten carry 7% to 8%. As to this clone: The antigen remains undetermined.

The germline CDR1 and CDR2 sequences are SGHDT and YYEEEE. CDR3 size: 13 residues. V was cut by 1 base and J by 7 bases, with 12 bases left in between. The sequencing input was PBMCs. This chain links TRBV5-6 with TRBJ2-7, with TRBD2 as a possible D gene (6 bases). The TCR comes from a man aged 18 to 35 in good health and CMV-seropositive. CDR3: CASSLRLGGEQYF. The DNA of the CDR3 is TGTGCCAGCAGCTTGAGACTAGGAGGGGAGCAGTACTTC.